The 31 T cell receptor beta chains below come from one sample, sequenced in a study of early T cells in non-severe SARS-CoV-2 infection. TCRdb processed the 5' RACE reads anew with MiXCR; each CDR3 protein has one entry. Counted here are about 53,000 distinct CDR3 sequences, about 12% occurring once; the ten biggest clones make up about 2.5%. Here the sequenced sample was whole blood, taken at baseline. Receptor source: an adult who was a healthcare worker with PCR-confirmed SARS-CoV-2 infection or an uninfected control (not recorded which).

This clonotype was seen a handful of times. The chain has TRBV10-1 and TRBJ2-1, with 7 bases fitting TRBD1. The CDR3 loop spans 16 amino acids. J gave up 4 bases and V 0 bases, and 6 bases lay outside the gene matches. CDR1 is WNHNN and CDR2 is SYGVQD in the germline V gene (reference sequence). CDR3 protein: CASSESVRGSYNEQFF. CDR3 nucleotide sequence: TGCGCCAGCAGTGAGTCGGTCAGGGGGAGTTACAATGAGCAGTTCTTC.

The chain uses TRBV7-6 and TRBJ2-7; TRBD1 or TRBD2 may be the D gene (5 bases each). CDR3 size: 14 residues. The germline V gene has CDR1 SGHVS and CDR2 FNYEAQ. Between the trimmed V and J ends, which lost 4 bases and 2 bases, there was a span of 12 bases. The CDR3 loop is CASSYRDVAYEQYF. In DNA form, the CDR3 reads TGTGCCAGCAGCTACCGGGACGTTGCCTACGAGCAGTACTTC.

This clonotype appeared a few times. The CDR3 DNA follows: TGTGCCAGCAGCGCCACCAACTCCTACGAGCAGTACTTC. Residues: CASSATNSYEQYF. The chain couples TRBV7-9 to TRBJ2-7, with D unclear. The CDR3 contains 13 residues. V was trimmed by 5 bases and J by 0 bases, leaving 8 bases between them. Looked up from germline, CDR1 is SEHNR and CDR2 is FQNEAQ (reference sequence).

In its sample, this clonotype was seen a few times. This rearrangement joins TRBV5-1 to TRBJ2-3; maybe TRBD1 (5 bases). The CDR3 has 15 residues. Trimming pared 4 bases from V and 0 bases from J, leaving 12 bases between. The germline gives CDR1 SGHRS, CDR2 YFSETQ. CDR3 region: CASSLDSLSTDTQYF. CDR3 nucleotides: TGCGCCAGCAGCCTCGACAGTCTCAGCACAGATACGCAGTATTTT.

A few counts support this clonotype. The gene calls are TRBV29-1 and TRBJ2-3; D might be TRBD1 or TRBD2, each matching 5 bases. Germline CDR1 SQVTM, CDR2 ANQGSEA. This CDR3 comprises 17 residues. V lost 4 bases, J lost 2 bases, and 22 bases lay in between. CDR3 sequence: CSVGQHRGVPATDTQYF. DNA for the CDR3: TGCAGCGTTGGGCAACACCGAGGGGTTCCTGCCACAGATACGCAGTATTTT.

This clonotype was seen more than once but under ten times. The V call is TRBV6-2 or TRBV6-3, the J call TRBJ2-2, with 11 bases fitting TRBD1. Trimming cost V 6 bases and J 0 bases; bases outside gene matches: 9. The V gene's germline CDR1 is MNHEY and CDR2 SVGEGT. CDR3 size: 18 residues. DNA for the CDR3: TGTGCCAGCAGACCATTCCCGGGACAGGGGGCGAACACCGGGGAGCTGTTTTTT. Protein sequence: CASRPFPGQGANTGELFF.

The V call is TRBV20-1, the J call TRBJ1-2, with 7 nucleotides matching TRBD1. CDR3 size: 15 residues. The V segment lost 5 bases and the J segment 2 bases; nucleotides outside the gene matches: 11. CDR1 DFQATT and CDR2 SNEGSKA come from the germline V gene (reference sequence). The CDR3 spells CSAATGPQFNYGYTF. CDR3 coding DNA: TGCAGTGCTGCGACAGGGCCTCAATTCAACTATGGCTACACCTTC.

This clonotype turned up a few times. This chain connects TRBV18 to TRBJ2-1; D not certain. The CDR3 runs 12 residues. The V end was cut by 2 bases, the J end by 6 bases, with 5 bases between. Germline CDR1 is KGHSH and CDR2 is LQKENI. The CDR3 is CASSPEANEQFF. In DNA form, the CDR3 reads TGTGCCAGCTCACCAGAGGCCAATGAGCAGTTCTTC.

Only a few counts were recorded for this clonotype. The chain links TRBV14 to TRBJ2-5, with D maybe TRBD2 (5 bases). Trimming left V 4 bases short and J 5 bases short, with 14 bases between. The CDR3 sequence is 14 residues long. Germline V gene lookup returns CDR1 SGHDN and CDR2 FVKESK. DNA for the CDR3: TGTGCCAGCAGCCCTCAGGACCGAGGGGAGACCCAGTACTTC. This encodes CASSPQDRGETQYF.

This clonotype was detected ten times or more. The chain recombines TRBV11-2 with TRBJ2-7, with 9 bases identical to TRBD2. V was clipped by 0 bases and J by 4 bases; unmatched bases: 4. The CDR3 has 15 amino acids. The germline gives CDR1 SGHAT, CDR2 FQNNGV. Here the CDR3 reads CASSLEVLAGYEQYF. The CDR3 bases are TGTGCCAGCAGCTTAGAGGTCCTAGCGGGATACGAGCAGTACTTC.

The rearrangement joins TRBV4-3 to TRBJ2-7, with 7 bases identical to TRBD1. V was clipped by 4 bases and J by 3 bases; unmatched bases: 9. Germline V lookup: CDR1 LGHNA, CDR2 YSLEER. This CDR3 has 15 amino acids. The DNA for the CDR3 is TGCGCCAGCAGCCTCAAACCGGGACAGAACTACGAGCAGTACTTC. This gives the protein CASSLKPGQNYEQYF.

This clonotype showed up many times. This chain uses TRBV10-3 with TRBJ2-1; TRBD1 agrees at 11 bases. CDR3 length equals 16 residues. V gave up 8 bases and J gave up 9 bases; unmatched junction bases: 15. Germline CDR1 and CDR2: ENHRY and SYGVKD. The CDR3 is CAISPTGTGGRVEQFF. CDR3 coding DNA: TGTGCCATCTCCCCGACCGGGACAGGGGGTAGAGTTGAGCAGTTCTTC.

This clonotype was recorded a few times. The CDR3 loop is CASSAGHTNTGELFF. CDR3 nucleotide sequence: TGTGCCAGCAGTGCCGGACACACGAACACCGGGGAGCTGTTTTTT. This chain connects TRBV27 to TRBJ2-2; maybe TRBD1 (5 bases). Per the germline V gene, CDR1 is MNHEY and CDR2 is SMNVEV (reference sequence). V was pared by 5 bases and J by 0 bases, with 10 bases between. The CDR3 consists of 15 residues.

The V and J genes are TRBV7-2 and TRBJ1-5; D not resolved. In germline, CDR1 is SGHTA, CDR2 FQGNSA. The V end was cut by 2 bases, the J end by 6 bases, with 14 bases between. This CDR3 is 15 amino acids long. This CDR3 reads CASSLSPEVGQPQHF. The CDR3 nucleotides are TGTGCCAGCAGCTTAAGCCCCGAGGTGGGTCAGCCCCAGCATTTT.

This clonotype was recorded at least ten times. The CDR3 DNA reads TGTGCCAGCAGCCCGGGGAACCGGGGTCTCACTGAAGCTTTCTTT. This codes for CASSPGNRGLTEAFF. The rearrangement uses TRBV7-2 and TRBJ1-1; D unclear. Germline CDR1 reads SGHTA; CDR2 reads FQGNSA. Trimming pared 5 bases from V and 4 bases from J, leaving 17 bases between. This CDR3 is 15 amino acids long.

The rearrangement links TRBV7-9 to TRBJ2-3; D call uncertain. From germline, CDR1 is SEHNR and CDR2 FQNEAQ (reference sequence). This CDR3 has 14 residues. V shed 6 bases and J shed 4 bases, with 14 bases lying between them. CDR3 protein: CASRLRGEADTQYF. The CDR3, as DNA: TGTGCCAGCAGGCTTAGAGGCGAAGCAGATACGCAGTATTTT.

The rearrangement links TRBV7-2 to TRBJ2-7, with D perhaps matching TRBD1 (5 bases). The V end was cut by 5 bases, the J end by 0 bases, with 14 bases between. The CDR3 is 15 residues long. CDR1 and CDR2 (germline): SGHTA, FQGNSA. CDR3 region: CASSRTGVFSYEQYF. The CDR3 region has the DNA TGTGCCAGCAGCCGAACAGGAGTCTTCTCCTACGAGCAGTACTTC.

This clonotype has just a few counts. The gene calls are TRBV15 and TRBJ2-7; no definite D call. CDR1 LNHNV and CDR2 YYDKDF come from the germline V gene (reference sequence). V was trimmed by 5 bases and J by 7 bases, leaving 18 bases between them. CDR3 size: 14 residues. In DNA form, the CDR3 reads TGTGCCACCAGCTCGGACCGGGCGAGCTGGGAGCAGTACTTC. Protein sequence: CATSSDRASWEQYF.

This clonotype was seen only a few times. J is TRBJ2-7 and V is TRBV28, with 10 positions matching TRBD2. V lost 7 bases to trimming and J lost 4 bases; unmatched junction nucleotides: 10. This CDR3 has 15 amino acids. Germline loops: CDR1 MDHEN, CDR2 SYDVKM. DNA of the CDR3: TGTGCCAGCAACGAAAGCGGGAGGGCCTCGTACGAGCAGTACTTC. This encodes CASNESGRASYEQYF.

This clonotype has just a few counts. The rearrangement joins TRBV18 to TRBJ1-1, with TRBD1 matching 9 bases. Germline CDR1 KGHSH, CDR2 LQKENI. The CDR3 has 15 residues. V lost 4 bases, J lost 3 bases, and 6 bases stayed unmatched. CDR3 region: CASSQRQGVDTEAFF. The CDR3 DNA reads TGTGCCAGCTCACAACGACAGGGGGTTGACACTGAAGCTTTCTTT.

The genes are TRBV5-5 and TRBJ2-2; TRBD2 matches 7 bases. CDR1 is SGHKS, CDR2 YYEKEE, per germline (reference sequence). Trimming cost V 2 bases and J 4 bases; bases outside gene matches: 2. The CDR3 is 14 residues long. CDR3 DNA sequence: TGTGCCAGCAGCTTACTAGCGAGCACCGGGGAGCTGTTTTTT. It translates to CASSLLASTGELFF.

In the case of this clonotype: Mismatch with germline at one junction end may stem from a read error. The V and J genes are TRBV5-1 and TRBJ2-7; 7 bases align to TRBD2. The CDR3 is made up of 14 amino acids. Germline CDR1 SGHRS, CDR2 YFSETQ. CDR3: CAGSFGGSNDEQYF. In nucleotides, the CDR3 is TGCGCCGGCAGCTTCGGCGGGAGCAACGACGAGCAGTACTTC.

This clonotype was recorded at least ten times. V usage is TRBV7-3 and J usage is TRBJ2-2, with 7 bases aligning to TRBD2. The length of the CDR3 is 16 residues. Trimming removed 6 bases from V and 4 bases from J; junction bases left unmatched: 11. Germline CDR1 reads SGHTA; CDR2 reads FQGTGA. CDR3 coding DNA: TGTGCCAGCAGGGTCACTGGCGGGGGTTTCACCGGGGAGCTGTTTTTT. This codes for CASRVTGGGFTGELFF.

The chain carries TRBV7-2 and TRBJ2-1, with D perhaps TRBD2 (6 bases). There are 16 residues in the CDR3. V dropped 2 bases and J dropped 0 bases, with 11 bases sitting between them. The germline CDR1 and CDR2 sequences are SGHTA and FQGNSA. CDR3 amino acids: CASSLIGGSSYNEQFF. The CDR3 bases are TGTGCCAGCAGCTTAATTGGGGGGAGCTCCTACAATGAGCAGTTCTTC.

The V and J genes are TRBV29-1 and TRBJ2-7, with D maybe TRBD1 (6 bases). The CDR3 covers 12 residues. Trimming removed 4 bases at V and 2 bases at J, with 9 bases between. Germline lookup yields CDR1 SQVTM and CDR2 ANQGSEA. The CDR3, as DNA: TGCAGCGTTGGTGACAGGACCTACGAGCAGTACTTC. Its protein product is CSVGDRTYEQYF.

The sample holds many counts of this clonotype. This chain joins TRBV10-2 and TRBJ1-5; D is undetermined. V lost 2 bases and J 2 bases, leaving 7 bases between the germline ends. CDR1 is WSHSY and CDR2 is SAAADI in the germline V gene. The CDR3 length is 14 residues. For the CDR3, the DNA is TGCGCCAGCAGTGAGGAAGATGGCAATCAGCCCCAGCATTTT. Encoded protein: CASSEEDGNQPQHF.

This clonotype was observed at least ten times. V usage is TRBV12-3 or TRBV12-4 and J usage is TRBJ2-3, with 8 bases lining up with TRBD2. Trimming removed 3 bases from V and 0 bases from J; junction bases left unmatched: 8. The CDR3 totals 17 residues. As DNA, the CDR3 is TGTGCCAGCAGTTTTCTGGGGCGGGGGGCTAGCACAGATACGCAGTATTTT. This translates into CASSFLGRGASTDTQYF.

This clonotype was recorded at least ten times. This sequence joins TRBV11-2 and TRBJ1-1, with a tentative D call TRBD1 (5 bases). The length of the CDR3 is 15 residues. Trimming shortened V by 5 bases and J by 3 bases, and 16 bases separated the two germline ends. Germline V CDR1 and CDR2: SGHAT, FQNNGV. CDR3 nucleotide sequence: TGTGCCAGCAGCGCTTCATTAGGGGTATACACTGAAGCTTTCTTT. Protein product: CASSASLGVYTEAFF.

This clonotype was picked up a small number of times. The chain couples TRBV12-3 or TRBV12-4 to TRBJ2-5; 7 positions agree with TRBD1. The trim removed 6 bases at V and 3 bases at J, leaving 4 bases unmatched. This CDR3 region has 13 residues. CDR3 nucleotides: TGTGCCAGCAGACCCGGGACAGAAGAGACCCAGTACTTC. Its translation is CASRPGTEETQYF.

The sample holds a few counts of this clonotype. The V gene is TRBV10-3, the J gene TRBJ2-7, with 12 bases aligning to TRBD2. Germline V CDR1 and CDR2: ENHRY, SYGVKD. Trimming cost V 6 bases and J 2 bases; bases outside gene matches: 5. This CDR3 contains 15 residues. This CDR3 reads CAIRKTSGSAYEQYF. The CDR3 nucleotides read TGTGCCATCAGGAAGACTAGCGGGAGCGCCTACGAGCAGTACTTC.

This clonotype showed up just a few times. This sequence joins TRBV20-1 and TRBJ2-7; 10 bases line up with TRBD1. The CDR3 is made up of 15 amino acids. V shed 5 bases and J 2 bases; nucleotides not matched to a gene: 9. Germline V gene data show CDR1 as DFQATT and CDR2 as SNEGSKA (reference sequence). The CDR3, as DNA: TGCAGTGCTTCGAAGCCGGGACAGGGGACCTACGAGCAGTACTTC. It is translated as CSASKPGQGTYEQYF.